This TCR beta chain derives from a study of blood T cells in healthy people across ages. The CDR3 runs 13 residues. The germline V and J ends were trimmed by 6 bases and 10 bases, with 16 bases remaining between them. Germline V gene lookup returns CDR1 MNHEY and CDR2 SVGAGI. This clonotype has only a few counts. A second 7 to 11 cycle PCR used barcoded and J-beta primers. Each cDNA molecule received a tag from a template-switch adaptor that had 12 random nucleotides. MiXCR, applied by TCRdb to the 5' RACE reads, yields one record per CDR3 protein. The sample holds about 1.5 million distinct CDR3 sequences, around 42% seen once.

The sample comprised blood. The receptor was isolated from a woman between 18 and 29 years old in good health. The chain is built from TRBV6-5 and TRBJ2-1; no definite D call. The CDR3 sequence is CASSLDLAREQFF. Written as DNA, the CDR3 is TGTGCCAGCAGCCTTGATCTCGCGAGGGAGCAGTTCTTC.